Given below is one T cell receptor beta chain in context. The antigen it recognizes is unknown. It has no much larger one-base neighbor in the sample; base qualities were not kept. The same CDR3 is also encoded by other DNA sequences in this sample. The CDR3 regions of human TCRbeta chains were subjected to immunosequencing. As for how the authors treated the data: TCRs in the repertoires were matched against a reference library of SARS-CoV-2-specific TCRs that had been generated with the MIRA antigen-specificity platform. Breadth was defined as the fraction of unique TCRs that were SARS-CoV-2-associated, and depth was defined as the fraction of total T cells that were SARS-CoV-2-associated. Using the MIRA data, every spike-specific TCR was mapped to the spike region that the TCR reacted to and assigned to either a CD4 or a CD8 class. Log10-transformed breadth and depth values were compared by one-way ANOVA with Sidak's multiple comparisons tests. Sourced from immuneACCESS, this table was stored by TCRdb with only in-frame sequences that have V and J called. A share of the clones is absent; for the studies checked, an unresolved V gene accounts for under half, and the remainder has no known explanation. Clone size and V and J calls were adopted from that table, with D and trimming inferred from the DNA. Recorded for this sample are over 120,000 clones; 89% of them occurred a single time. The ten most abundant clones make up under 2% of the sample.

This record comes from a study of T cell responses to AZD1222 COVID-19 vaccine (dated by TCRdb to the early 2020s). Looking at the study overall: A total of 230 to 250 trial participants underwent TCR sequencing, of whom around 200 received two doses of AZD1222 and about 26 received two doses of the MenACWY control vaccine. Trial participants were enrolled into age subgroups of 18-55, 56-69 and 70-plus years, which contained about 150, 27 and 61 TCR-sequenced participants, respectively.

Broad study findings and their caveats: Participants were mostly white British, with more females than males. The authors suggested clonal diversity may have been underestimated. Reportedly, close to half of the unique spike-specific TCRs recognized epitopes lying outside the regions that are mutated in the B.1.351 and B.1.1.7 variants. After two AZD1222 doses, both the breadth and the depth of spike-specific TCRs were significantly higher than at day 0 and than in MenACWY recipients. Because no day 14 peak-response samples were available, repertoires were characterized only after the peak T cell response. In the small 56-69-year group, the increase in depth fell short of significance, most likely because of low power. The whole spike protein was spanned by vaccine-associated CD4 TCRs, and dominant responses were seen in regions 160-218 and 743-854. Conclusions about previously exposed vaccinees are limited because only six or seven AZD1222 recipients were SARS-CoV-2 seropositive at baseline.

The time point label of this sample denotes: about 28 days (+/-7) after the second vaccine dose. AZD1222 recipients whose second dose came at about 4 weeks and those whose second dose came at about 12 weeks were combined into one group, since spike-specific TCR depth and breadth did not differ between the two schedules. Vaccinee samples were obtained from the UK trials COV001 and COV002, which included a single-blind randomized controlled phase 2/3 trial of AZD1222 (ChAdOx1 nCoV-19) in healthy adults. For TCRbeta chain sequencing, PBMC samples from trial participants were taken at day 0 and at day 28 after the second dose. Between the V and J ends, shortened by 2 bases and 3 bases respectively, the junction contains 7 bases. Spanning cysteine to phenylalanine, the CDR3 consists of 13 amino acids. Kept here is only the CDR3 DNA, which spans 39 bases and is read in frame from base 1. As encoded in the germline V gene, CDR1 is SGHTA while CDR2 is FQGTGA.

The starting material was peripheral blood, obtained 28 days after the second AZD1222 dose. Here the chain combines TRBV7-3 and TRBJ1-1; matching of 5 bases hints at TRBD1 as the D gene. The TCR comes from an adult who received the AZD1222 COVID-19 vaccine. CDR3 reads: CASSLQGDTEAFF. The nucleotides read TGTGCCAGCAGCTTACAGGGCGACACTGAAGCTTTCTTT.